This T cell receptor (beta chain) came from a study of blood T cells in healthy people across ages. Study findings and constraints: Age brought a roughly linear fall in TCR beta diversity measured per million T cells. Naive and antigen-experienced cells were not separated, limiting conclusive comparison.

A second roughly 6 to 11 cycle PCR used barcoded and J-beta primers. TCRdb ran MiXCR on the 5' RACE reads and lists one entry per CDR3 protein. The sample includes 1.8 million or so distinct CDR3 sequences, about two fifths of them seen just once. Trimming removed 4 bases from V and 10 bases from J, with 17 bases in between. Germline V gene sequence: CDR1 SQVTM, CDR2 ANQGSEA. The CDR3 loop spans 13 amino acids. Turning to this clonotype: The antigen remains undetermined. A much larger clone differs by one base, so this may be a read error.

The rearrangement joins TRBV29-1 to TRBJ2-1; D uncertain. The sequenced sample was blood. The receptor was isolated from a human donor in good health. This chain's CDR3 is CSVGVGRNYEQFF. Here the CDR3 DNA reads TGCAGCGTTGGGGTAGGCCGAAACTACGAGCAGTTCTTC.